This entry lists 25 T cell receptor beta chains sequenced from one sample in a study of T cell responses to AZD1222 COVID-19 vaccine (dated by TCRdb to 2020 to 2022). Library method: the immunoSEQ multiplex PCR assay. The table was pulled from immuneACCESS by TCRdb, which kept in-frame rearrangements only. Such tables lose some clones; where checked, under half of the loss comes from unresolved V genes, and the rest has no known cause. This sample lists about 150,000 clones; around 90% were detected once. The ten biggest clones cover about 3.8% of the sample. What the time point label conveys for this sample: about 28 days (+/-7) after the second vaccine dose. The sample consisted of peripheral blood, taken 28 days after the second AZD1222 dose. Source of these receptors: an adult who received the AZD1222 COVID-19 vaccine.

The sample holds a few counts of this clone. This chain joins TRBV29-1 and TRBJ1-2, with D maybe TRBD1 (6 bases). The CDR3 consists of 13 residues. The V and J ends lost 6 bases and 7 bases respectively, with 18 bases between them. Germline CDR1 reads SQVTM; CDR2 reads ANQGSEA. Here the CDR3 reads CSVSGRTEPGYTF. The CDR3 DNA sequence: TGCAGCGTCTCCGGTAGGACAGAGCCTGGCTACACCTTC.

The chain joins TRBV9 to TRBJ2-7; 9 nucleotides line up with TRBD2. Trimming removed 2 bases from V and 5 bases from J; junction bases left unmatched: 11. The germline V gene encodes CDR1 SGDLS and CDR2 YYNGEE. CDR3 length equals 16 residues. CDR3 sequence (DNA): TGTGCCAGCAGCGTGGATCGTTTGGGACTAGCAGACGAGCAGTACTTC. Protein product: CASSVDRLGLADEQYF.

The chain links TRBV2 to TRBJ2-7; 10 nucleotides agree with TRBD2. The CDR3 runs to 15 residues. From germline, CDR1 is SNHLY and CDR2 FYNNEI. V was clipped by 6 bases and J by 2 bases; unmatched bases: 7. This CDR3 is CASSLGTSEAYEQYF. The DNA of the CDR3 is TGTGCCAGCAGCCTAGGGACTAGCGAGGCCTACGAGCAGTACTTC.

The chain couples TRBV25-1 to TRBJ2-2; 12 nucleotides align to TRBD2. The trim removed 6 bases at V and 8 bases at J, leaving 13 bases unmatched. Looked up from germline, CDR1 is MGHDK and CDR2 is SYGVNS. This CDR3 contains 17 residues. This chain's CDR3 is CASSGTSGHPQGGELFF. The CDR3 DNA sequence: TGTGCCAGCAGCGGGACTAGCGGGCACCCGCAGGGAGGGGAGCTGTTTTTT.

The gene calls are TRBV30 and TRBJ1-1; D remains unclear. Trimming took off 0 bases at V and 6 bases at J, with 8 bases between the two ends. The germline CDR1 and CDR2 sequences are GTSNPN and SVGIG (reference sequence). This CDR3 has 12 residues. CDR3 in DNA: TGTGCCTGGAGTGTTGGCCTACCTGAAGCTTTCTTT. Encoded protein: CAWSVGLPEAFF.

The rearrangement joins TRBV5-6 to TRBJ1-1; D not resolved. The CDR3 length is 14 residues. Germline loops: CDR1 SGHDT, CDR2 YYEEEE. V lost 4 bases to trimming and J lost 6 bases, with 16 bases between them. CDR3 sequence (DNA): TGTGCCAGCAGCCTGTGGGCCCGCGGAGCTGAAGCTTTCTTT. Its translation is CASSLWARGAEAFF.

The J gene is TRBJ1-1, the V gene TRBV7-9; 7 bases line up with TRBD1. The CDR3 extends over 14 amino acids. Germline CDR1 reads SEHNR; CDR2 reads FQNEAQ (reference sequence). V was clipped by 5 bases and J by 1 base; unmatched bases: 4. CDR3 protein: CASSPDRANTEAFF. DNA for the CDR3: TGTGCCAGCAGCCCCGACAGGGCGAACACTGAAGCTTTCTTT.

The chain links TRBV12-5 to TRBJ1-1; 9 bases line up with TRBD1. This CDR3 contains 17 residues. CDR1 is LGHNT, CDR2 FRNRAP, per germline. The J segment lost 2 bases and the V segment lost 0 bases, leaving 7 bases of the junction unmatched. The CDR3 region is CASGLVNRDRANTEAFF. CDR3 nucleotides: TGTGCTAGTGGTTTGGTCAACCGGGACAGGGCTAACACTGAAGCTTTCTTT.

V and J are TRBV11-3 and TRBJ2-7, with D hard to call. Per germline, CDR1 SGHNT and CDR2 YENEEA. The CDR3 extends over 11 amino acids. V was pared by 0 bases and J by 7 bases, with 4 bases between. Here the CDR3 reads CASSLDYEQYF. In nucleotides, the CDR3 is TGTGCCAGCAGCTTAGACTATGAGCAGTACTTC.

The V call is TRBV19, the J call TRBJ1-4; D may be TRBD1 (6 bases). Germline V gene sequence: CDR1 LNHDA, CDR2 SQIVND (reference sequence). This CDR3 contains 14 residues. Trimming removed 8 bases at V and 3 bases at J, with 13 bases between. CDR3 sequence reads: CASGNRDPNEKLFF. CDR3 sequence (DNA): TGTGCCAGTGGTAACAGGGATCCTAATGAAAAACTGTTTTTT.

This chain joins TRBV19 and TRBJ1-6; the D is unclear. The germline V gene has CDR1 LNHDA and CDR2 SQIVND (reference sequence). The CDR3 covers 13 residues. Trimming shortened V by 1 base and J by 10 bases, and 8 bases separated the two germline ends. The CDR3 bases are TGTGCCAGTAGTATAGCAAGGGAATCACCCCTCCACTTT. It is translated as CASSIARESPLHF.

The CDR3 sequence: CATSERTSGEQYF. CDR3 nucleotide sequence: TGTGCCACCAGTGAGAGGACTAGCGGTGAGCAGTACTTC. The V and J genes are TRBV24-1 and TRBJ2-7; 10 bases agree with TRBD2. CDR3 length: 13 residues. The V segment lost 4 bases and the J segment 7 bases; nucleotides outside the gene matches: 3. Germline lookup yields CDR1 KGHDR and CDR2 SFDVKD.

CDR3: CASSQVSGTGINEQFF. Here the CDR3 DNA reads TGCGCCAGCAGCCAGGTCTCCGGGACAGGTATCAATGAGCAGTTCTTC. The chain employs TRBV4-1 and TRBJ2-1; 8 nucleotides agree with TRBD1. This CDR3 is built from 16 residues. J was trimmed by 6 bases and V by 3 bases; bases with no gene match: 10. From germline, CDR1 is MGHRA and CDR2 YSYEKL.

The genes are TRBV11-3 and TRBJ2-7, with TRBD2 identical over 7 bases. After removal of 4 bases from V and 2 bases from J, the junction contained 11 bases not matched to a gene. The CDR3 extends over 16 amino acids. CDR1 is SGHNT and CDR2 is YENEEA in the germline V gene. CDR3 coding DNA: TGTGCCAGCAGCTCCGGACTAGGCCCGAAGACCTACGAGCAGTACTTC. Its translation: CASSSGLGPKTYEQYF.

This rearrangement joins TRBV7-2 to TRBJ2-1; a possible D gene is TRBD2 (6 bases). The CDR3 is made up of 15 amino acids. CDR1 is SGHTA, CDR2 FQGNSA, per germline. Trimming removed 3 bases at V and 3 bases at J, with 12 bases between. The CDR3 spells CASSFSGEDYNEQFF. DNA for the CDR3: TGTGCCAGCAGCTTCTCGGGGGAGGACTACAATGAGCAGTTCTTC.

This chain uses TRBV25-1 with TRBJ2-5, with TRBD2 as a possible D gene (5 bases). CDR1 and CDR2 (germline): MGHDK, SYGVNS. The length of the CDR3 is 14 residues. The V gene lost 1 base and the J gene lost 4 bases, with 10 bases spanning the gap. The CDR3 sequence: CASSEFGRGETQYF. The CDR3 DNA follows: TGTGCCAGCAGTGAATTTGGGAGAGGAGAGACCCAGTACTTC.

The rearrangement links TRBV2 to TRBJ2-7, with 9 bases lining up with TRBD1. There are 13 residues in the CDR3. The germline V gene encodes CDR1 SNHLY and CDR2 FYNNEI. Trimming at V came to 4 bases and at J to 7 bases, leaving 5 bases not matched to a gene. CDR3 amino acids: CASSGGTGIEQYF. For the CDR3, the DNA is TGTGCCAGCAGTGGGGGGACAGGGATTGAGCAGTACTTC.

The chain joins TRBV5-5 to TRBJ1-1; 8 bases are shared with TRBD1. V lost 3 bases and J lost 4; bases outside the gene matches: 5. The CDR3 has 14 amino acids. Germline assignment: CDR1 SGHKS and CDR2 YYEKEE (reference sequence). In DNA form, the CDR3 reads TGTGCCAGCAGCTCAACAGGGGGAGGCACTGAAGCTTTCTTT. Residues: CASSSTGGGTEAFF.

The gene calls are TRBV6-4 and TRBJ1-1, with unresolved D. From germline, CDR1 is MRHNA and CDR2 SNTAGT. Trimming left V 4 bases short and J 4 bases short, with 13 bases between. This CDR3 spans 14 amino acids. The CDR3 loop is CASSVRGSGTEAFF. CDR3 DNA: TGTGCCAGCAGTGTAAGAGGGTCGGGCACTGAAGCTTTCTTT.

V gene TRBV5-4 combines with J gene TRBJ1-4; no definite D call. The CDR3 is 15 residues long. Trimming shortened V by 5 bases and J by 0 bases, and 11 bases separated the two germline ends. CDR1 is SGHNT and CDR2 is YYREEE in the germline V gene (reference sequence). CDR3: CASSPTKATNEKLFF. The CDR3 nucleotides are TGTGCCAGCAGTCCCACAAAAGCAACTAATGAAAAACTGTTTTTT.

The chain has TRBV11-1 and TRBJ1-1; D possibly corresponds to TRBD1 (5 bases). The CDR3 is made up of 14 amino acids. Trimming cost V 3 bases and J 6 bases, with 14 bases left between them. Germline lookup yields CDR1 SGHAT and CDR2 FQDESV (reference sequence). CDR3 sequence (DNA): TGTGCCAGCAGCTTGGGACTACGAAACCCTGAAGCTTTCTTT. Its protein product is CASSLGLRNPEAFF.

This chain links TRBV7-2 with TRBJ2-4; 7 bases are a match to TRBD2. The CDR3 sequence is 16 residues long. The V gene end was trimmed by 1 base and the J gene end by 8 bases; junction bases not matched to a gene: 11. From germline, CDR1 is SGHTA and CDR2 FQGNSA. CDR3 sequence reads: CASSLVGGSLTYIQYF. DNA of the CDR3: TGTGCCAGCAGCTTAGTGGGCGGGAGCTTAACTTACATTCAGTACTTC.

This chain joins TRBV30 and TRBJ2-1; D unresolved. The V gene lost 0 bases and the J gene lost 10 bases, with 16 bases spanning the gap. From germline, CDR1 is GTSNPN and CDR2 SVGIG (reference sequence). This CDR3 spans 14 amino acids. The CDR3 protein is CAWSVVPEDLEQFF. DNA for the CDR3: TGTGCCTGGAGTGTGGTACCCGAGGATTTGGAGCAGTTCTTC.

The chain combines TRBV5-4 with TRBJ2-1; D is unresolved. The CDR3 loop spans 13 amino acids. Trimming pared 3 bases from V and 4 bases from J, leaving 8 bases between. The germline CDR1 and CDR2 sequences are SGHNT and YYREEE (reference sequence). The CDR3 nucleotides are TGTGCCAGCAGCTCGGCTACTTACAATGAGCAGTTCTTC. It specifies CASSSATYNEQFF.

As DNA, the CDR3 is TGTGCCAGCAGCCAAGGAGTGGGGGTTTGGGCCCAGTACTTC. This sequence encodes CASSQGVGVWAQYF. This chain connects TRBV7-2 to TRBJ2-5; tentatively, D is TRBD1 or TRBD2 (5 bases each). The germline V and J ends were trimmed by 5 bases and 9 bases, with 19 bases remaining between them. The length of the CDR3 is 14 residues. Germline V gives CDR1 SGHTA, CDR2 FQGNSA.